The clone carrying this T cell receptor (beta chain) has a handful of counts. What it recognizes is unknown. This entry is derived from a study of T cell repertoires in cytomegalovirus infection. Study overall: It can be stated that public TCR beta signatures indicated CMV infection as well as a matching HLA type.

Germline CDR1 MNHNS, CDR2 SASEGT. The length of the CDR3 is 14 residues. Trimming took off 5 bases at V and 4 bases at J, with 12 bases between the two ends. TCRdb processed the reads anew with MiXCR; each CDR3 protein has one entry. The top ten hold roughly 29% of the sample, which has around 55,000 distinct CDR3 sequences, over 15% seen once. This clonotype was obtained from a human donor in good health (CMV status not recorded). Some clones in this sample may be carry-over from other donors' samples. Sequences were derived from CD8+ T cells from cultured PBMCs, sampled from culture after CMV antigen stimulation. V gene TRBV6-1 combines with J gene TRBJ2-1; TRBD1 is a possible D gene (6 bases). CDR3 coding DNA: TGTGCCAGCAGTTTGGACAGCACATACAATGAGCAGTTCTTC. Protein: CASSLDSTYNEQFF.